This TCR beta chain was captured in a study of shared clonotypes between healthy human individuals. Overall study context: Researchers assigned three CD4 naive, three CD4 memory, two CD8 naive and one CD8 memory plate to each donor.

Genomic DNA (from each subset) was split evenly across several immunoSEQ plates. The DNA input per sorted-subset replicate PCR was roughly 210 ng, corresponding to tens of thousands of T cell genomes. Generated by immunoSEQ multiplex PCR, the TCRdb table keeps only in-frame clones and is missing some. The sample includes about 1 million clones, 78% of them seen just once. Regarding this clone: The same CDR3 can be traced to other DNA sequences in this sample.

V was shortened by 2 bases and J by 5 bases, with 10 bases between the two germline ends. Germline values: CDR1 SGHRS, CDR2 YFSETQ. CDR3 length: 13 residues. This TCR came from a young man in good health. Some clones in this sample may be carry-over from other donors' samples. The chain couples TRBV5-1 to TRBJ1-1; possibly TRBD1 for D (5 bases). The sample consisted of memory CD4+ T cells from PBMCs. Subset reported: CD45RA-negative fraction. Here the CDR3 reads CASSFEGRTEAFF. CDR3 sequence (DNA): TGCGCCAGCAGCTTCGAGGGGCGTACTGAAGCTTTCTTT.